A single sample is the source of the 24 T cell receptor beta chains below, sequenced in a study of shared clonotypes between healthy human individuals (dated by TCRdb to 2020 to 2022). Library preparation used the immunoSEQ multiplex PCR assay. TCRdb retrieved this table from immuneACCESS and kept in-frame rearrangements only. Not all clones are present; in checked studies, unresolved V genes account for under half, and no reason is known for the remainder. The table for this sample lists roughly 2,300,000 clones; 85% to 95% of them were counted only once. Clones ranked in the top ten supply 0.37% of the sample. The sequenced sample was naive CD4+ T cells from PBMCs. In the paper's terms, the cell subset or site label means: CD45RA+ positively selected. The receptors stem from a man aged 18 to 30 in good health. Some clones in this sample may be carry-over from other donors' samples.

This rearrangement joins TRBV28 to TRBJ1-4; D is unclear. With 6 bases removed from V and 0 bases from J, the gap between germline ends came to 11 bases. From germline, CDR1 is MDHEN and CDR2 SYDVKM. CDR3 size: 15 residues. CDR3 nucleotides: TGTGCCAGCAGCCGCTTAGGATCAACTAATGAAAAACTGTTTTTT. It encodes CASSRLGSTNEKLFF.

The chain links TRBV28 to TRBJ2-3, with 10 bases that match TRBD2. Germline V gene sequence: CDR1 MDHEN, CDR2 SYDVKM. The CDR3 loop spans 19 amino acids. The V segment lost 3 bases and the J segment 4 bases; nucleotides outside the gene matches: 16. CDR3 coding DNA: TGTGCCAGCAGTTTTGGAAGGGCTAGCGGGAGAAAACGGCCAGATACGCAGTATTTT. It encodes CASSFGRASGRKRPDTQYF.

The V call is TRBV7-3, the J call TRBJ2-1; a weak D match, TRBD2 (5 bases). The CDR3 has 12 amino acids. Trimming took 2 bases from V and 8 from J, leaving 7 bases between them. Germline CDR1 SGHTA, CDR2 FQGTGA. The CDR3 DNA is TGTGCCAGCAGCTTACGGGGAGATGAGCAGTTCTTC. Translating it yields CASSLRGDEQFF.

This rearrangement joins TRBV5-1 to TRBJ2-2; D gene uncertain. The CDR3 consists of 13 residues. Trimming stripped 5 bases from V and 4 bases from J, with 9 bases between. CDR1 and CDR2 from the germline V gene are SGHRS and YFSETQ. The CDR3 bases are TGCGCCAGCAGGTTCCCGGGCACCGGGGAGCTGTTTTTT. It codes for CASRFPGTGELFF.

The V and J genes are TRBV27 and TRBJ2-1; 7 bases match TRBD2. The CDR3 has 16 amino acids. The germline V gene encodes CDR1 MNHEY and CDR2 SMNVEV (reference sequence). V shed 1 base and J 8 bases; nucleotides not matched to a gene: 11. The CDR3: CASSLWGGSRVDEQFF. For the CDR3, the DNA is TGTGCCAGCAGTTTATGGGGCGGGAGTAGGGTCGATGAGCAGTTCTTC.

The chain combines TRBV19 with TRBJ1-2, with no clear D. Germline CDR1 and CDR2: LNHDA and SQIVND (reference sequence). Trimming cost V 1 base and J 6 bases, with 18 bases left between them. The CDR3 is made up of 16 amino acids. For the CDR3, the DNA is TGTGCCAGTAGTATAGCCCGAGGAGGAGGGCCAGATGGCTACACCTTC. It encodes CASSIARGGGPDGYTF.

For this clone: Other DNA sequences from this sample encode an identical CDR3 as well. The gene calls are TRBV5-1 and TRBJ2-5; D is unresolved. The CDR3 length is 13 residues. Trimming took 0 bases from V and 5 from J, leaving 8 bases between them. Germline-derived CDR1 and CDR2 are SGHRS and YFSETQ. CDR3 nucleotides: TGCGCCAGCAGCTTGGAGGGTCCGGAGACCCAGTACTTC. Protein: CASSLEGPETQYF.

The chain is built from TRBV5-4 and TRBJ2-2, with no clear D. This CDR3 region has 15 residues. From germline, CDR1 is SGHNT and CDR2 YYREEE (reference sequence). Trimming cost V 4 bases and J 5 bases, with 15 bases left between them. The CDR3 loop reads CASSLLVDGTGELFF. CDR3 sequence (DNA): TGTGCCAGCAGCCTCCTGGTGGATGGAACCGGGGAGCTGTTTTTT.

The chain carries TRBV6-5 and TRBJ2-2; 7 positions agree with TRBD2. Germline CDR1 reads MNHEY; CDR2 reads SVGAGI. V lost 6 bases, J lost 5 bases, and 3 bases stayed unmatched. This CDR3 region has 13 residues. DNA of the CDR3: TGTGCCAGCAGGGCGCGGGAGACCGGGGAGCTGTTTTTT. Its translation: CASRARETGELFF.

The rearrangement joins TRBV7-3 to TRBJ2-1; D not certain. The CDR3 has 14 residues. CDR1 is SGHTA and CDR2 is FQGTGA in the germline V gene. Trimming took off 2 bases at V and 7 bases at J, with 12 bases between the two ends. The CDR3 loop is CASSLFFMGNEQFF. The CDR3 DNA follows: TGTGCCAGCAGCTTATTCTTTATGGGGAATGAGCAGTTCTTC.

Written as DNA, the CDR3 is TGTGCCAGCAGTTCAACTGGCGGCTACTCTGGAAACACCATATATTTT. Translating gives CASSSTGGYSGNTIYF. This rearrangement joins TRBV11-2 to TRBJ1-3; D remains unclear. This CDR3 is built from 16 residues. The germline CDR1 and CDR2 sequences are SGHAT and FQNNGV. The V and J ends lost 6 bases and 0 bases respectively, with 15 bases between them. The whole variable domain, remainder taken from reference TRBV11-2 and TRBJ1-3, is EAGVAQSPRYKIIEKRQSVAFWCNPISGHATLYWYQQILGQGPKLLIQFQNNGVVDDSQLPKDRFSAERLKGVDSTLKIQPAKLEDSAVYLCASSSTGGYSGNTIYFGEGSWLTVV.

A word on this clone: This sample includes further DNA sequences coding for the same CDR3. The chain combines TRBV18 with TRBJ1-1; 7 nucleotides line up with TRBD1. The germline V gene has CDR1 KGHSH and CDR2 LQKENI. The CDR3 is made up of 14 amino acids. The V gene end was trimmed by 6 bases and the J gene end by 0 bases; junction bases not matched to a gene: 4. CDR3 in DNA: TGTGCCAGCTCCCCCGGGACAGTGAACACTGAAGCTTTCTTT. Translation: CASSPGTVNTEAFF.

The chain links TRBV5-4 to TRBJ1-5, with no clear D. Trimming cost V 0 bases and J 7 bases, with 8 bases left between them. This CDR3 comprises 13 residues. Germline CDR1 SGHNT, CDR2 YYREEE (reference sequence). The CDR3 sequence is CASSLGPKQPQHF. CDR3 bases: TGTGCCAGCAGCTTGGGCCCGAAGCAGCCCCAGCATTTT.

This clone was seen only once. The rearrangement uses TRBV7-2 and TRBJ2-7, with 7 bases that match TRBD2. Trimming took 5 bases from V and 1 from J; bases not matched to a gene: 2. The germline V gene has CDR1 SGHTA and CDR2 FQGNSA. This CDR3 has 13 residues. The CDR3 coding sequence is TGTGCCAGCAGCAATAGCGGGTCCTACGAGCAGTACTTC. Amino acid sequence: CASSNSGSYEQYF.

This clone was recorded only once. Other DNA sequences in this sample translate to the same CDR3. This rearrangement joins TRBV28 to TRBJ2-7, with 9 bases matching TRBD2. The CDR3 is 14 residues long. The trim removed 6 bases at V and 0 bases at J, leaving 3 bases unmatched. From germline, CDR1 is MDHEN and CDR2 SYDVKM. CDR3 protein: CASSLTSGSYEQYF. In DNA form, the CDR3 reads TGTGCCAGCAGCTTGACTAGCGGCTCCTACGAGCAGTACTTC.

The chain has TRBV6-6 and TRBJ2-2; 7 bases are shared with TRBD1. Germline V gene sequence: CDR1 MNHNY, CDR2 SVGAGI (reference sequence). This CDR3 has 15 residues. V was clipped by 5 bases and J by 2 bases; unmatched bases: 5. CDR3 in DNA: TGTGCCAGCAGTGGCAACAGGGGCAACACCGGGGAGCTGTTTTTT. It encodes CASSGNRGNTGELFF.

The chain employs TRBV29-1 and TRBJ2-5; D is unresolved. The J call may be faulty, since TRBJ2-7 better matches the DNA end. The CDR3 is made up of 12 amino acids. CDR1 and CDR2 from the germline V gene are SQVTM and ANQGSEA. The CDR3: CSVETASYEQYF. DNA of the CDR3: TGCAGCGTTGAAACAGCCTCCTACGAGCAGTACTTC.

This clone came up once. The chain is built from TRBV7-3 and TRBJ2-3; D not certain. CDR1 is SGHTA, CDR2 FQGTGA, per germline. The CDR3 has 15 amino acids. V gave up 5 bases and J gave up 2 bases, with 14 bases separating them. CDR3 sequence: CASSLTNSFTDTQYF. DNA for the CDR3: TGTGCCAGCAGCCTCACGAACAGTTTCACAGATACGCAGTATTTT. Supplemented by reference TRBV7-3 and TRBJ2-3, the full variable domain reads GAGVSQTPSNKVTEKGKYVELRCDPISGHTALYWYRQSLGQGPEFLIYFQGTGAADDSGLPNDRFFAVRPEGSVSTLKIQRTERGDSAVYLCASSLTNSFTDTQYFGPGTRLTVL.

The chain uses TRBV19 and TRBJ2-2, with D unclear. V was shortened by 2 bases and J by 10 bases, with 14 bases between the two germline ends. The CDR3 spans 14 residues. The germline CDR1 and CDR2 sequences are LNHDA and SQIVND (reference sequence). The CDR3 region has the DNA TGTGCCAGTAGTATACCCCTATCACCGCTGGAGCTGTTTTTT. Protein sequence: CASSIPLSPLELFF.

This chain connects TRBV5-1 to TRBJ2-5, with 8 bases aligning to TRBD2. With V trimmed by 4 bases and J by 5 bases, 13 bases remained unmatched. Germline lookup yields CDR1 SGHRS and CDR2 YFSETQ. The CDR3 loop spans 16 amino acids. CDR3 sequence: CASSRDSGVSWETQYF. The CDR3 region has the DNA TGCGCCAGCAGCCGCGATAGCGGGGTGAGCTGGGAGACCCAGTACTTC.

This clone was seen just once. The chain combines TRBV15 with TRBJ2-5; TRBD2 is a possible D gene (5 bases). Germline CDR1 and CDR2: LNHNV and YYDKDF (reference sequence). The V and J ends lost 0 bases and 14 bases respectively, with 19 bases between them. CDR3 length equals 14 residues. CDR3 sequence reads: CATSRDEGPRRRYF. CDR3 coding DNA: TGTGCCACCAGCAGAGATGAGGGTCCAAGGCGCAGATACTTC.

The rearrangement uses TRBV7-2 and TRBJ2-1, with a tentative D call TRBD2 (6 bases). CDR1 is SGHTA, CDR2 FQGNSA, per germline. This CDR3 is built from 15 residues. The V gene lost 2 bases and the J gene lost 3 bases, with 11 bases spanning the gap. For the CDR3, the DNA is TGTGCCAGCAGCTTATGGGGGAGGAGCTACAATGAGCAGTTCTTC. Its translation: CASSLWGRSYNEQFF. Full variable domain (outside the CDR3, taken from reference TRBV7-2 and TRBJ2-1): GAGVSQSPSNKVTEKGKDVELRCDPISGHTALYWYRQSLGQGLEFLIYFQGNSAPDKSGLPSDRFSAERTGGSVSTLTIQRTQQEDSAVYLCASSLWGRSYNEQFFGPGTRLTVL.

The chain couples TRBV18 to TRBJ1-2, with D possibly TRBD1 on 6 matching bases. V lost 0 bases, J lost 3 bases, and 8 bases lay in between. This CDR3 contains 14 residues. Germline values: CDR1 KGHSH, CDR2 LQKENI. The CDR3 DNA sequence: TGTGCCAGCTCACCACCTACAGGGTACTATGGCTACACCTTC. Its protein is CASSPPTGYYGYTF.

The J gene is TRBJ2-7, the V gene TRBV27, with TRBD1 matching over 9 bases. With V trimmed by 5 bases and J by 6 bases, 8 bases remained unmatched. CDR1 and CDR2 from the germline V gene are MNHEY and SMNVEV (reference sequence). CDR3 length: 14 amino acids. The CDR3: CASSAGQGSSEQYF. CDR3 bases: TGTGCCAGCAGTGCCGGACAGGGGTCTTCCGAGCAGTACTTC.